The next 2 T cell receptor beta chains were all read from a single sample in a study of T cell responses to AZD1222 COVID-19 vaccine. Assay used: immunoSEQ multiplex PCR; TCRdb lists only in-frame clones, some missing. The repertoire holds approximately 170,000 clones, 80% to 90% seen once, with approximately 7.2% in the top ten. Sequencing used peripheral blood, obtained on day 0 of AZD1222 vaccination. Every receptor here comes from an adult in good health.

CDR3 residues: CATSSGRTQVNQPQHF. The CDR3 nucleotides are TGTGCCACCAGTTCGGGCAGGACGCAGGTCAATCAGCCCCAGCATTTT. This chain links TRBV24-1 with TRBJ1-5; no clear D. From germline, CDR1 is KGHDR and CDR2 SFDVKD. V lost 6 bases to trimming and J lost 3 bases, with 17 bases between them. The CDR3 has 16 amino acids.

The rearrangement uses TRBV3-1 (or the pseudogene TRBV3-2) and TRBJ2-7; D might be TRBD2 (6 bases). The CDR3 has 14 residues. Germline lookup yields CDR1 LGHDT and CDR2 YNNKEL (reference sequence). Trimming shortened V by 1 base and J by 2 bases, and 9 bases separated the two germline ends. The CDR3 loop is CASSQGAGPYEQYV. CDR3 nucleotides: TGTGCCAGCAGCCAAGGAGCGGGCCCCTACGAGCAGTACGTC.